These T cell receptor beta chains were read from a single sample in a study of human T cells and chemical hapten exposure. TCRdb reanalysed the RACE reads using MiXCR and keeps one entry per CDR3 protein. The sample has 60,000 to 90,000 distinct CDR3 sequences, approximately 8.1% seen once. The sequencing sample was made of whole blood. The receptor set was obtained from a female donor in good health. Some clones in this sample may be carry-over from other donors' samples. Both conserved end residues are part of each CDR3. Fields, in order: J gene, clone size, V gene, D gene, CDR3 protein, CDR3 DNA. D genes are given only for firm matches. Part of the rows lack a size; the others show once, few, many or a class for expanded clones.

j_call: TRBJ2-6; clone_size: .; v_call: TRBV7-9; d_call: TRBD1; cdr3_aa: CASSGDSHSGANVLTF; cdr3_nt: TGTGCCAGCAGCGGGGACAGCCACTCTGGGGCCAACGTCCTGACTTTC
j_call: TRBJ1-2; clone_size: many; v_call: TRBV24-1; d_call: .; cdr3_aa: CATKYGYTF; cdr3_nt: TGTGCCACGAAGTATGGCTACACCTTC
j_call: TRBJ2-7; clone_size: many; v_call: TRBV15; d_call: .; cdr3_aa: CATSRDPAALPYEQYF; cdr3_nt: TGTGCCACCAGCAGAGATCCCGCTGCGCTACCCTACGAGCAGTACTTC
j_call: TRBJ2-1; clone_size: .; v_call: TRBV5-4; d_call: TRBD1; cdr3_aa: CASSLSGTGDEQFF; cdr3_nt: TGTGCCAGCAGCCTTTCCGGGACAGGGGATGAGCAGTTCTTC
j_call: TRBJ2-7; clone_size: many; v_call: TRBV29-1; d_call: TRBD2; cdr3_aa: CSVEGMGGFEQYF; cdr3_nt: TGCAGCGTTGAAGGGATGGGGGGGTTCGAGCAGTACTTC
j_call: TRBJ1-2; clone_size: .; v_call: TRBV4-3; d_call: TRBD1; cdr3_aa: CASSRVKQGDYGYTF; cdr3_nt: TGCGCCAGCAGCCGAGTCAAACAGGGGGACTATGGCTACACCTTC
j_call: TRBJ1-5; clone_size: .; v_call: TRBV6-1; d_call: .; cdr3_aa: CASSEQKPQHF; cdr3_nt: TGTGCCAGCAGTGAACAGAAGCCCCAGCATTTT
j_call: TRBJ1-3; clone_size: few; v_call: TRBV10-3; d_call: .; cdr3_aa: CAISETRVSGNTIYF; cdr3_nt: TGTGCCATCAGTGAGACCAGGGTCTCTGGAAACACCATATATTTT
j_call: TRBJ1-2; clone_size: few; v_call: TRBV5-5; d_call: .; cdr3_aa: CASSLNGGVPSF; cdr3_nt: TGTGCCAGCAGCTTGAATGGTGGGGTCCCTTCGTTC
j_call: TRBJ1-5; clone_size: few; v_call: TRBV6-5; d_call: .; cdr3_aa: CASSYSNGGAGNQPQHF; cdr3_nt: TGTGCCAGCAGTTACTCGAATGGGGGGGCAGGCAATCAGCCCCAGCATTTT
j_call: TRBJ2-3; clone_size: once; v_call: TRBV28; d_call: TRBD2; cdr3_aa: CVSSSMTSGETDTQYF; cdr3_nt: TGTGTCAGCAGTTCCATGACTAGCGGGGAAACTGATACGCAGTATTTT
j_call: TRBJ1-4; clone_size: many; v_call: TRBV29-1; d_call: .; cdr3_aa: CSAITTNEKLFF; cdr3_nt: TGCAGCGCGATCACAACTAATGAAAAACTGTTTTTT
j_call: TRBJ2-3; clone_size: few; v_call: TRBV5-1; d_call: .; cdr3_aa: CASSRRGVPDTQYF; cdr3_nt: TGCGCCAGCAGCCGTCGGGGAGTCCCAGATACGCAGTATTTT
j_call: TRBJ2-3; clone_size: many; v_call: TRBV10-2; d_call: TRBD2; cdr3_aa: CASRPGGLGTDTQYF; cdr3_nt: TGCGCCAGCAGACCGGGGGGGCTGGGCACAGATACGCAGTATTTT